This note documents a single T cell receptor (beta chain) sequence. Data came from immunoSEQ multiplex PCR; TCRdb stores just in-frame clones and leaves some out. In the table there are approximately 44,000 clones, around three quarters of which are singletons. CDR3 length equals 14 residues. The germline V and J ends were trimmed by 5 bases and 0 bases, with 10 bases remaining between them. In germline, CDR1 is MNHEY, CDR2 SVGAGI. These data are taken from a study of T cell responses to AZD1222 COVID-19 vaccine. The V call is TRBV6-5, the J call TRBJ1-1; D unresolved. The receptor was derived from an adult in good health. The sequenced sample was peripheral blood, obtained on day 0 of AZD1222 vaccination. This chain's CDR3 is CASSLRALNTEAFF. CDR3 coding DNA: TGTGCCAGCAGTCTCCGGGCCCTGAACACTGAAGCTTTCTTT.